These 32 T cell receptor beta chains came from one sample sequenced in a study of preoperative IRX-2 immunotherapy in early breast cancer. This table comes from immunoSEQ multiplex PCR, and its TCRdb copy is limited to in-frame clones, with some not included. The repertoire holds more than 35,000 clones, with roughly 77% as singletons. The treatment is: preoperative locoregional IRX-2 cytokine immunotherapy. Sequencing used tumor tissue, obtained after IRX-2 immunotherapy. The receptors shown here come from a human donor with breast cancer.

This chain links TRBV29-1 with TRBJ1-2; 9 bases are a match to TRBD1. J was trimmed by 6 bases and V by 5 bases; bases with no gene match: 7. Germline CDR1 and CDR2: SQVTM and ANQGSEA. The CDR3 has 13 amino acids. Written as DNA, the CDR3 is TGCAGCGTTACACAGGGGGCTGGAAATGGCTACACCTTC. Encoded protein: CSVTQGAGNGYTF.

A single count supports this clone. The CDR3 DNA is TGTGCCAGCAGCTTAGAGGACCGGGAGACCCAGTACTTC. The encoded protein is CASSLEDRETQYF. The chain joins TRBV7-4 to TRBJ2-5; D remains unclear. The length of the CDR3 is 13 residues. V was shortened by 1 base and J by 5 bases, with 8 bases between the two germline ends. Germline V gene sequence: CDR1 SGHVT, CDR2 SQSDAQ. Filled out from reference TRBV7-4 and TRBJ2-5, the complete variable domain reads GAGVSQSPRYKVAKRGRDVALRCDSISGHVTLYWYRQTLGQGSEVLTYSQSDAQRDKSGRPSGRFSAERPERSVSTLKIQRTEQGDSAVYLCASSLEDRETQYFGPGTRLLVL.

J is TRBJ2-7 and V is TRBV15; TRBD2 is a possible D gene (7 bases). Looked up from germline, CDR1 is LNHNV and CDR2 is YYDKDF (reference sequence). CDR3 size: 15 residues. Trimming took off 0 bases at V and 3 bases at J, with 12 bases between the two ends. CDR3 coding DNA: TGTGCCACCAGCAGAGATCCGGGGGGCGGCTACGAGCAGTACTTC. Amino acid sequence: CATSRDPGGGYEQYF.

The table lists this clone with a few counts. J is TRBJ2-7 and V is TRBV11-3, with D possibly being TRBD2 (6 bases). The CDR3 spans 14 residues. V was clipped by 5 bases and J by 3 bases, with 14 bases between them. Germline CDR1 SGHNT, CDR2 YENEEA. The CDR3 protein is CASSPFTGGYEQYF. Written as DNA, the CDR3 is TGTGCCAGCAGCCCCTTCACCGGGGGCTACGAGCAGTACTTC.

This chain joins TRBV6-8 and TRBJ1-5; weak D call: TRBD1 (6 bases). CDR3 size: 17 residues. Germline CDR1 and CDR2: MNHGY and SAAAGT. Trimming left V 5 bases short and J 2 bases short, with 19 bases between. The CDR3 nucleotides are TGTGCCAGCAGTGGTGGGGGGGCGCGGTGGGGCAATCAGCCCCAGCATTTT. This gives the protein CASSGGGARWGNQPQHF.

This sequence joins TRBV7-6 and TRBJ2-3; D ambiguous. The CDR3 covers 15 residues. V was shortened by 5 bases and J by 2 bases, with 14 bases between the two germline ends. Germline CDR1 is SGHVS and CDR2 is FNYEAQ. The CDR3 reads CASSPSWANTDTQYF. CDR3 nucleotides: TGTGCCAGCAGCCCCTCTTGGGCCAACACAGATACGCAGTATTTT.

This sequence joins TRBV11-3 and TRBJ2-2; D remains ambiguous. The V gene's germline CDR1 is SGHNT and CDR2 YENEEA. V lost 4 bases and J 6 bases, leaving 15 bases between the germline ends. CDR3 size: 15 residues. The CDR3 is CASSSPGRNPGELFF. CDR3 DNA sequence: TGTGCCAGCAGCTCGCCGGGCCGCAACCCCGGGGAGCTGTTTTTT.

This clone was recorded once. The CDR3 here is CASSQDLKGRSPLHF. The DNA for the CDR3 is TGCGCCAGCAGCCAAGATCTGAAAGGGAGATCACCCCTCCACTTT. The chain couples TRBV1 to TRBJ1-6. TRBV1 is assigned pseudogene status. This CDR3 comprises 15 residues.

V gene TRBV15 combines with J gene TRBJ2-5; 8 nucleotides align to TRBD1. Germline CDR1 is LNHNV and CDR2 is YYDKDF (reference sequence). After removal of 3 bases from V and 4 bases from J, the junction contained 4 bases not matched to a gene. The CDR3 totals 14 residues. Here the CDR3 reads CATSRAGGVETQYF. The CDR3 region has the DNA TGTGCCACCAGCAGGGCAGGGGGCGTAGAGACCCAGTACTTC.

V usage is TRBV28 and J usage is TRBJ1-4; the match to TRBD1 covers 7 bases. The trim removed 6 bases at V and 7 bases at J, leaving 5 bases unmatched. The V gene's germline CDR1 is MDHEN and CDR2 SYDVKM. The CDR3 is made up of 13 amino acids. This chain's CDR3 is CASRRQGTEKLFF. The CDR3 region has the DNA TGTGCCAGCAGAAGACAGGGTACTGAAAAACTGTTTTTT.

V and J are TRBV12-5 and TRBJ2-3; D is uncertain. The CDR3 is 13 residues long. Trimming took off 8 bases at V and 9 bases at J, with 18 bases between the two ends. Per the germline V gene, CDR1 is LGHNT and CDR2 is FRNRAP. CDR3 loop: CASKSPLEITQYF. As DNA, the CDR3 is TGTGCTAGTAAAAGCCCGTTAGAGATAACGCAGTATTTT.

V usage is TRBV12-5 and J usage is TRBJ1-2; D not certain. There are 13 residues in the CDR3. Trimming shortened V by 1 base and J by 8 bases, and 11 bases separated the two germline ends. CDR1 LGHNT and CDR2 FRNRAP come from the germline V gene. CDR3 in amino acids: CASGLDLTGGYTF. The CDR3 nucleotides read TGTGCTAGTGGTTTGGACCTCACGGGCGGCTACACCTTC.

The chain combines TRBV25-1 with TRBJ1-1, with 7 positions matching TRBD1. V was clipped by 6 bases and J by 3 bases; unmatched bases: 4. This CDR3 region has 13 residues. In germline, CDR1 is MGHDK, CDR2 SYGVNS. The CDR3 DNA reads TGTGCCAGCAGGACAACAGGGGACACTGAAGCTTTCTTT. Its protein product is CASRTTGDTEAFF.

This clone appeared a single time. J is TRBJ2-7 and V is TRBV6-8, with 7 bases lining up with TRBD1. Germline loops: CDR1 MNHGY, CDR2 SAAAGT. V shed 2 bases and J 3 bases; nucleotides not matched to a gene: 1. The CDR3 sequence is 13 residues long. CDR3 sequence reads: CASSYAGGYEQYF. DNA for the CDR3: TGTGCCAGCAGTTACGCAGGGGGCTACGAGCAGTACTTC.

This chain joins TRBV19 and TRBJ1-5; a possible D gene is TRBD1 (6 bases). The germline CDR1 and CDR2 sequences are LNHDA and SQIVND (reference sequence). Trimming removed 3 bases at V and 4 bases at J, with 10 bases between. The CDR3 runs 14 residues. The CDR3 sequence: CASSIGTSNQPQHF. DNA of the CDR3: TGTGCCAGTAGTATCGGGACATCGAATCAGCCCCAGCATTTT.

This clone was detected a few times. The V gene is TRBV11-3, the J gene TRBJ2-2; TRBD1 matches 9 bases. V was pared by 5 bases and J by 3 bases, with 7 bases of the junction left unmatched. Germline CDR1 reads SGHNT; CDR2 reads YENEEA. The CDR3 consists of 16 residues. DNA for the CDR3: TGTGCCAGCAGCCCCAGGACAGGGGTTGACACCGGGGAGCTGTTTTTT. Its protein product is CASSPRTGVDTGELFF.

The rearrangement uses TRBV7-6 and TRBJ2-2; 7 bases fit TRBD1. With V trimmed by 3 bases and J by 1 base, 5 bases remained unmatched. Looked up from germline, CDR1 is SGHVS and CDR2 is FNYEAQ. The CDR3 is 16 amino acids. The CDR3 DNA is TGTGCCAGCAGCTTGGGACAGCTCATGAACACCGGGGAGCTGTTTTTT. Protein sequence: CASSLGQLMNTGELFF.

The CDR3 DNA is TGTGCCAGCAGTTCGGCTAGCAATCAGCCCCAGCATTTT. It encodes CASSSASNQPQHF. The rearrangement joins TRBV6-8 to TRBJ1-5; no firm D call. Germline CDR1 is MNHGY and CDR2 is SAAAGT. This CDR3 is 13 amino acids long. The germline V and J ends were trimmed by 4 bases and 0 bases, with 4 bases remaining between them.

This clone was detected only once. The rearrangement links TRBV5-1 to TRBJ1-2, with TRBD1 matching 8 bases. Germline V gene sequence: CDR1 SGHRS, CDR2 YFSETQ. CDR3 length equals 14 residues. The V gene end was trimmed by 4 bases and the J gene end by 8 bases; junction bases not matched to a gene: 10. In nucleotides, the CDR3 is TGCGCCAGCAGCCCCCGGACAGGGAAGGAGGGCTACACCTTC. Translating it yields CASSPRTGKEGYTF.

The chain is built from TRBV5-1 and TRBJ1-2; 7 positions agree with TRBD1. CDR3 length: 15 amino acids. Germline V gene lookup returns CDR1 SGHRS and CDR2 YFSETQ. With V trimmed by 0 bases and J by 4 bases, 6 bases remained unmatched. The CDR3 loop reads CASSLAGQGGYGYTF. The CDR3 nucleotides are TGCGCCAGCAGCTTGGCGGGGCAGGGGGGCTATGGCTACACCTTC.

The chain employs TRBV5-1 and TRBJ2-7, with a tentative D call TRBD2 (5 bases). The CDR3 has 16 residues. CDR1 SGHRS and CDR2 YFSETQ come from the germline V gene. Trimming shortened V by 4 bases and J by 0 bases, and 17 bases separated the two germline ends. In DNA form, the CDR3 reads TGCGCCAGCAGCCGGGATGATAGGGCGAGCTCCTACGAGCAGTACTTC. Amino acid sequence: CASSRDDRASSYEQYF.

The rearrangement links TRBV18 to TRBJ1-1, with 8 bases matching TRBD1. Germline CDR1 KGHSH, CDR2 LQKENI. CDR3 size: 15 residues. The trim removed 3 bases at V and 3 bases at J, leaving 6 bases unmatched. CDR3 sequence: CASSPLRTGHTEAFF. CDR3 DNA sequence: TGTGCCAGCTCACCCCTCCGGACAGGGCACACTGAAGCTTTCTTT.

J is TRBJ2-7 and V is TRBV6-8, with D possibly matching TRBD1 (5 bases). CDR1 and CDR2 (germline): MNHGY, SAAAGT. V was pared by 6 bases and J by 2 bases, with 11 bases between. The CDR3 is made up of 13 amino acids. The CDR3 region is CASRTDMTYEQYF. For the CDR3, the DNA is TGTGCCAGCAGGACGGACATGACCTACGAGCAGTACTTC.

Worth noting for this clone: The junction shows a germline mismatch at one end, possibly a read error. The J gene is TRBJ2-5, the V gene TRBV30, with D possibly being TRBD1 or TRBD2 (5 bases each). CDR1 GTSNPN and CDR2 SVGIG come from the germline V gene (reference sequence). CDR3 length equals 14 residues. The CDR3 sequence is CAWSAGTLGEAQYF. The CDR3, as DNA: TGTGCCTGGAGTGCCGGGACCCTGGGAGAGGCCCAGTACTTC.

The V gene is TRBV11-3, the J gene TRBJ2-1; TRBD1 aligns across 7 bases. The CDR3 loop spans 15 amino acids. CDR1 is SGHNT, CDR2 YENEEA, per germline. The junction had 3 bases not matched to a gene; V was cut back by 2 bases and J by 2 bases. Here the CDR3 DNA reads TGTGCCAGCAGCTTAACGGGACAGCCCTACAATGAGCAGTTCTTC. It specifies CASSLTGQPYNEQFF.

The chain has TRBV7-1 and TRBJ2-3; D gene ambiguous. TRBV7-1 is identified as an open reading frame with a role that is uncertain. V lost 5 bases, J lost 3 bases, and 9 bases lay in between. The CDR3 totals 13 residues. The chain's CDR3 is CASSGTFTDTQYF. The DNA for the CDR3 is TGTGCCAGCAGCGGTACGTTTACAGATACGCAGTATTTT.

The chain has TRBV11-3 and TRBJ2-4, with TRBD2 matching over 8 bases. Looked up from germline, CDR1 is SGHNT and CDR2 is YENEEA. V gave up 0 bases and J gave up 1 base; unmatched junction bases: 8. The CDR3 is 18 residues long. CDR3 loop: CASSLEWGAGAAKNIQYF. For the CDR3, the DNA is TGTGCCAGCAGCTTAGAGTGGGGAGCGGGAGCGGCCAAAAACATTCAGTACTTC.

V and J are TRBV10-3 and TRBJ2-7; 7 bases match TRBD2. J gave up 6 bases and V 0 bases, and 2 bases lay outside the gene matches. Germline loops: CDR1 ENHRY, CDR2 SYGVKD. The CDR3 contains 13 residues. CDR3 nucleotide sequence: TGTGCCATCAGTGAGTCGGGAGGGTCCGAGCAGTACTTC. It translates to CAISESGGSEQYF.

In its sample, this clone was seen a few times. V gene TRBV6-8 combines with J gene TRBJ2-1; the D gene is possibly TRBD2 (6 bases). The CDR3 spans 16 residues. CDR1 is MNHGY and CDR2 is SAAAGT in the germline V gene. Trimming shortened V by 0 bases and J by 10 bases, and 19 bases separated the two germline ends. CDR3 protein: CASSYSKWRGEAEQFF. CDR3 nucleotides: TGTGCCAGCAGTTACTCGAAATGGCGGGGAGAGGCGGAGCAGTTCTTC.

The V and J genes are TRBV5-1 and TRBJ1-2, with 10 nucleotides matching TRBD1. This CDR3 is built from 16 residues. CDR1 is SGHRS, CDR2 YFSETQ, per germline. The trim removed 0 bases at V and 8 bases at J, leaving 10 bases unmatched. The CDR3 sequence is CASSLAARTGGRGYTF. The DNA for the CDR3 is TGCGCCAGCAGCTTGGCAGCCCGGACAGGGGGAAGGGGCTACACCTTC.

There are a few counts of this clone. This chain joins TRBV19 and TRBJ2-3; 7 bases align to TRBD1. The CDR3 runs to 16 residues. V gave up 4 bases and J gave up 0 bases; unmatched junction bases: 7. Germline-derived CDR1 and CDR2 are LNHDA and SQIVND (reference sequence). Written as DNA, the CDR3 is TGTGCCAGTAGTACTATAGGGGGCGTTAGCACAGATACGCAGTATTTT. It translates to CASSTIGGVSTDTQYF.

The chain employs TRBV23-1 and TRBJ1-5; no reliable D call. TRBV23-1 is recorded as an ORF, its role being uncertain. The CDR3 is 14 residues long. The germline V and J ends were trimmed by 3 bases and 4 bases, with 10 bases remaining between them. In DNA, the CDR3 is TGCGCCAGCAGTCATTCGGCGGATAATCAGCCCCAGCATTTT. Encoded protein: CASSHSADNQPQHF.